This T cell receptor (beta chain) is from a study of blood T cell repertoires in COVID-19. The overall study: Acute and convalescent COVID-19 samples came from the United States, Italy and Spain.

Original processing methods: Amplification from reference gene primers served as the basis for estimated nucleated cell counts. The assay was immunoSEQ multiplex PCR, and TCRdb's table has in-frame clones only and misses some. V and J calls and clone size are copied from that table; D and trimming were computed from the DNA. Of 130,000 to 150,000 clones detected, around 80% appear once; the ten largest clones hold around 13%. The TCR was taken from a man older than 75 with acute or convalescent COVID-19. Sample: peripheral blood.

The CDR3 sequence: CASSKRGVRDEKLFF. Here the CDR3 DNA reads TGTGCCAGCAGCAAGCGGGGGGTGAGGGATGAAAAACTGTTTTTT. V usage is TRBV28 and J usage is TRBJ1-4; maybe TRBD1 (5 bases). The germline V gene encodes CDR1 MDHEN and CDR2 SYDVKM. This CDR3 comprises 15 residues. Trimming took off 6 bases at V and 6 bases at J, with 17 bases between the two ends.